This passage covers 4 T cell receptor beta chains from one sample sequenced in a study of shared clonotypes between healthy human individuals. Some clones are missing from TCRdb's copy, which holds only in-frame ones; the method was immunoSEQ multiplex PCR. The sample includes some 2.1 million clones, around 95% of them seen just once. The sequenced sample was naive CD4+ T cells sorted from blood. As for subset: CD45RA+ positively selected. These receptors were taken from a man younger than 30 in good health.

V and J are TRBV11-2 and TRBJ2-7, with D hard to call. This CDR3 contains 15 residues. Between the trimmed V and J ends, which lost 1 base and 4 bases, there was a span of 14 bases. Germline V gene sequence: CDR1 SGHAT, CDR2 FQNNGV. The CDR3 DNA follows: TGTGCCAGCAGCTTAGCTTCCCGGGTAGGGTACGAGCAGTACTTC. Encoded protein: CASSLASRVGYEQYF.

V is TRBV7-2 and J is TRBJ1-6; 8 bases match TRBD1. The CDR3 is 15 amino acids. The ends lost 1 base at V and 4 bases at J; junction bases unmatched: 0. In germline, CDR1 is SGHTA, CDR2 FQGNSA. The CDR3 sequence: CASSLGTGYNSPLHF. CDR3 coding DNA: TGTGCCAGCAGCTTAGGGACAGGGTATAATTCACCCCTCCACTTT.

This rearrangement joins TRBV19 to TRBJ2-5; 7 bases match TRBD1. Germline assignment: CDR1 LNHDA and CDR2 SQIVND (reference sequence). The CDR3 contains 12 residues. The trim removed 11 bases at V and 1 base at J, leaving 4 bases unmatched. The CDR3 sequence is CALRDSQETQYF. CDR3 DNA sequence: TGTGCCTTAAGGGACAGCCAAGAGACCCAGTACTTC.

The genes are TRBV19 and TRBJ1-6; D might be TRBD1 (5 bases). From germline, CDR1 is LNHDA and CDR2 SQIVND (reference sequence). The CDR3 runs 14 residues. The V and J ends lost 3 bases and 8 bases respectively, with 11 bases between them. The CDR3 loop is CASSIAREDSPLHF. CDR3 sequence (DNA): TGTGCCAGTAGTATTGCCAGGGAGGATTCACCCCTCCACTTT.